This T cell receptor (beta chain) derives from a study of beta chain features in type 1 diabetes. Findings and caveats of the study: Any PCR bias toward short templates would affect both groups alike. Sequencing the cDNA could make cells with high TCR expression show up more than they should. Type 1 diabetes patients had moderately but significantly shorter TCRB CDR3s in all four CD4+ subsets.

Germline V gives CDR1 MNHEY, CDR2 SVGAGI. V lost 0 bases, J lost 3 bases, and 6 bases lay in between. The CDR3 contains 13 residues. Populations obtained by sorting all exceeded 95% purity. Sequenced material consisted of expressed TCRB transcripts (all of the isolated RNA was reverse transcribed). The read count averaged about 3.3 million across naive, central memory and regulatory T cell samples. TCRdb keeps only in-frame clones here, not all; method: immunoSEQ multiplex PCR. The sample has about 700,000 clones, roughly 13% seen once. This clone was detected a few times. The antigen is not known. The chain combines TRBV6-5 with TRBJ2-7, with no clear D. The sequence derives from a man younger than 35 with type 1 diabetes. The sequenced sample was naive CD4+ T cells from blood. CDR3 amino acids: CASSYSLRYEQYF. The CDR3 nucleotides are TGTGCCAGCAGTTACTCGCTCCGCTACGAGCAGTACTTC.